This entry features one T cell receptor (beta chain) sequence. The antigen remains unidentified. One junction end disagrees with the germline gene, perhaps due to a read error. Amplification targeted the TCR beta CDR3 regions, with RNA transcripts as the source material. RT-PCR with HTBI primers came first, then second-round multiplex PCR. One entry per CDR3 protein, called by TCRdb with MiXCR from the multiplex PCR reads. The sample holds around 1.1 million distinct CDR3 sequences; about two fifths are singletons and the top ten take around 10%. This sample stems from a study of Graves' ophthalmopathy and Graves' hyperthyroidism. Study-wide points: Ophthalmopathy progression predictions by the model showed about 72% specificity and approximately 71% sensitivity.

Pregnant or lactating patients and those with other autoimmune diseases or uncontrolled infections were excluded. It was on clinical symptoms, serum thyroxine, TRAb, thyroid ultrasound and orbital computed tomography that diagnosis relied. This CDR3 spans 16 amino acids. Germline V gene lookup returns CDR1 SGHAT and CDR2 FQNNGV. This receptor was obtained from an adult man with Graves' hyperthyroidism. The chain joins TRBV11-2 to TRBJ2-2; no clear D gene. Specimen: peripheral blood or thyroid tissue (not recorded which). The CDR3 coding sequence is TGCGCCCGCAGCTTACTTAGGCAGTCGAACACCGGGGAGCTGTTTTTT. Translating gives CARSLLRQSNTGELFF.